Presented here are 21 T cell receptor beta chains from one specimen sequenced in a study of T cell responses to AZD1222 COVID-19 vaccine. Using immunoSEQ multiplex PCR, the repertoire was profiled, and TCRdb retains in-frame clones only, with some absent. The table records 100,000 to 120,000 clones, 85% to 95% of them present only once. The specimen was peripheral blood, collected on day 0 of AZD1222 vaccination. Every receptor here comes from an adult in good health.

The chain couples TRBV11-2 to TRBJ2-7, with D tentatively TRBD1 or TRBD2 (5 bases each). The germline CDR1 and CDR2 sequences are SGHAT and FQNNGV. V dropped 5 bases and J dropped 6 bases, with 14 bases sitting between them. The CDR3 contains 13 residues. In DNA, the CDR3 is TGTGCCAGCAGCGTGGGGGTGGGTGGCGAGCAGTACTTC. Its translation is CASSVGVGGEQYF. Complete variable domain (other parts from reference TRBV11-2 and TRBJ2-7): EAGVAQSPRYKIIEKRQSVAFWCNPISGHATLYWYQQILGQGPKLLIQFQNNGVVDDSQLPKDRFSAERLKGVDSTLKIQPAKLEDSAVYLCASSVGVGGEQYFGPGTRLTVT.

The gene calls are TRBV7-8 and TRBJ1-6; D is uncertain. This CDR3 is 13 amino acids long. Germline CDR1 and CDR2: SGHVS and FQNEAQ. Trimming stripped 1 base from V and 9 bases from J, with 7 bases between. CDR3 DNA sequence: TGTGCCAGCAGCTTAGTTGAAGGTTCACCCCTCCACTTT. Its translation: CASSLVEGSPLHF.

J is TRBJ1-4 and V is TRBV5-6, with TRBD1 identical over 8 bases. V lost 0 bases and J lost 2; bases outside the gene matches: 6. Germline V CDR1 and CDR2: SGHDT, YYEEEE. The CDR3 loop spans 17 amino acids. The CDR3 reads CASSLVGRGQTNEKLFF. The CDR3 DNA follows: TGTGCCAGCAGCTTGGTCGGCAGGGGGCAGACTAATGAAAAACTGTTTTTT.

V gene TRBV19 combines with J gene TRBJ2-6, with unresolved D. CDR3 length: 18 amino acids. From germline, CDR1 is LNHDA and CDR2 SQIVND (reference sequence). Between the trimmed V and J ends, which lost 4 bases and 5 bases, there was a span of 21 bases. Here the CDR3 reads CASSSRETNQSRANVLTF. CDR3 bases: TGTGCCAGTAGTAGCCGAGAGACAAATCAAAGTCGGGCCAACGTCCTGACTTTC. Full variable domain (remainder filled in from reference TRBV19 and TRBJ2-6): DGGITQSPKYLFRKEGQNVTLSCEQNLNHDAMYWYRQDPGQGLRLIYYSQIVNDFQKGDIAEGYSVSREKKESFPLTVTSAQKNPTAFYLCASSSRETNQSRANVLTFGAGSRLTVL.

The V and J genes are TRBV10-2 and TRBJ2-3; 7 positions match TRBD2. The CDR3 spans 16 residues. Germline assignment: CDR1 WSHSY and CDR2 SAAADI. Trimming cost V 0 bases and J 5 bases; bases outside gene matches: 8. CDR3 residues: CASSESGGTRGDTQYF. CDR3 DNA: TGCGCCAGCAGTGAGTCGGGGGGGACCCGTGGAGATACGCAGTATTTT.

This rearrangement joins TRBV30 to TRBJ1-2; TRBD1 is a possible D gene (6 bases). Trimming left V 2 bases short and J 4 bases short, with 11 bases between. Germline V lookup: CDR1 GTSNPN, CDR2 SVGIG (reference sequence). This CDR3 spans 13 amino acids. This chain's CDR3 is CAWSFTGSYGYTF. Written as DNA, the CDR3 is TGTGCCTGGAGTTTCACAGGGAGCTATGGCTACACCTTC. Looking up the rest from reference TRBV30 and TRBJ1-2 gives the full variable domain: SQTIHQWPATLVQPVGSPLSLECTVEGTSNPNLYWYRQAAGRGLQLLFYSVGIGQISSEVPQNLSASRPQDRQFILSSKKLLLSDSGFYLCAWSFTGSYGYTFGSGTRLTVV.

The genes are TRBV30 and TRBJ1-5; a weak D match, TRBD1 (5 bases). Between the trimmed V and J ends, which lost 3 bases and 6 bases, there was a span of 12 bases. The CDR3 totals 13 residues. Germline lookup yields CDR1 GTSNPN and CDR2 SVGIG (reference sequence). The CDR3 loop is CAWSDSLGQPQHF. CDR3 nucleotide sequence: TGTGCCTGGAGCGACAGCCTCGGTCAGCCCCAGCATTTT.

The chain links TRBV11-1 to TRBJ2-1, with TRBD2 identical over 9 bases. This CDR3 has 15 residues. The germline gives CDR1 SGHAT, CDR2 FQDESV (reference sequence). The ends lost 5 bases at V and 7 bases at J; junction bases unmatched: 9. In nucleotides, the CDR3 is TGTGCCAGCAGCCATAGCGGGGGCCTCTGGAATGAGCAGTTCTTC. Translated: CASSHSGGLWNEQFF.

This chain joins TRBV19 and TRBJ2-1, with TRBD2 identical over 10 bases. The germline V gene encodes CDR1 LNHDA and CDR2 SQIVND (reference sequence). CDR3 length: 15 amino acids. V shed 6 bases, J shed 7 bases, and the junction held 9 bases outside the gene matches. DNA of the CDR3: TGTGCCAGTAGAACTTTAGCGGGGGGTACTAATGAGCAGTTCTTC. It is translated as CASRTLAGGTNEQFF.

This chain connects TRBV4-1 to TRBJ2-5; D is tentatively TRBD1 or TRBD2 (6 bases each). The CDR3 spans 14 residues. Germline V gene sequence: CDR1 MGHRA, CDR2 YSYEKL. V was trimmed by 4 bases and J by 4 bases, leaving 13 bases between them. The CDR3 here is CASSPAEGGETQYF. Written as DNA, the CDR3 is TGCGCCAGCAGCCCCGCAGAGGGGGGAGAGACCCAGTACTTC.

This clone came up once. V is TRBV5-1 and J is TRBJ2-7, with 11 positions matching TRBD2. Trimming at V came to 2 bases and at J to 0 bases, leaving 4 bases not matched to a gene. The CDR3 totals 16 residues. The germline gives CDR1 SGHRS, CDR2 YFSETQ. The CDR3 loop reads CASSFASGGPSYEQYF. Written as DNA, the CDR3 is TGCGCCAGCAGCTTCGCTAGCGGGGGGCCCTCCTACGAGCAGTACTTC.

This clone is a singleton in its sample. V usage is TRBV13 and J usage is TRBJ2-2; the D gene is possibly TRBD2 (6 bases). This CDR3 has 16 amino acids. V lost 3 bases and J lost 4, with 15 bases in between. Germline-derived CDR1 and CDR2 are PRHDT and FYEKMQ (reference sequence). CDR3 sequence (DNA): TGTGCCAGCAGCTTCGGGGGAGCGGTGGCCACCGGGGAGCTGTTTTTT. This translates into CASSFGGAVATGELFF.

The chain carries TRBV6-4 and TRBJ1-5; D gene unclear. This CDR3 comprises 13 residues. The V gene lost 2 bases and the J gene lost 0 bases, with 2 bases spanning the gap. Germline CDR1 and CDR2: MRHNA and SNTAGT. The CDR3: CASSDGSNQPQHF. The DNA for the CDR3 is TGTGCCAGCAGTGACGGTAGCAATCAGCCCCAGCATTTT.

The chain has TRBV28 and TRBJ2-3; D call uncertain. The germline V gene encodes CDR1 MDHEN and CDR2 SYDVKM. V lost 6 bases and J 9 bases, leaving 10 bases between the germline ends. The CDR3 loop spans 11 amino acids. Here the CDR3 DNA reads TGTGCCAGCAGCCCCAAATCGACGCAGTATTTT. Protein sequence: CASSPKSTQYF.

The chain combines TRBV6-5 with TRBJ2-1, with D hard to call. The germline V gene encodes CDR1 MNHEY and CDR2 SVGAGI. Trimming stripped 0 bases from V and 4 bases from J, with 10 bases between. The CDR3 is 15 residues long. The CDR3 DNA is TGTGCCAGCAGTTACTCGGGTAACGGTTACAATGAGCAGTTCTTC. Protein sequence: CASSYSGNGYNEQFF.

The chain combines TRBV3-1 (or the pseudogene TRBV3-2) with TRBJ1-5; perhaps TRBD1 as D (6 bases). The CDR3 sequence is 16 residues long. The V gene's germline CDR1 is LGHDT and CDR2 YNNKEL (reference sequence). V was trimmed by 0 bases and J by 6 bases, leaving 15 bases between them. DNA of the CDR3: TGTGCCAGCAGCCAAGACTCGGCGGTAGGGGGTCAGCCCCAGCATTTT. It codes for CASSQDSAVGGQPQHF.

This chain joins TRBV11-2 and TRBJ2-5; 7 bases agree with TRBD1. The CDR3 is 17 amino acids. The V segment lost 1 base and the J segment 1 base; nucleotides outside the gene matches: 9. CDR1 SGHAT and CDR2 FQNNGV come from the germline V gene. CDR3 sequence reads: CASSLGLQGLGQETQYF. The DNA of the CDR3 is TGTGCCAGCAGCTTAGGTCTACAGGGGTTAGGCCAAGAGACCCAGTACTTC.

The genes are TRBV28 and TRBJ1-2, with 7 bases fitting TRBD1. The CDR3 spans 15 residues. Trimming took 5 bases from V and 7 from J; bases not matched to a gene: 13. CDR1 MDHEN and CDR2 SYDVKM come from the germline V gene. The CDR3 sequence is CASSLPTGRKGGYTF. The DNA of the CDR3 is TGTGCCAGCAGTCTACCGACAGGGAGGAAGGGTGGCTACACCTTC.

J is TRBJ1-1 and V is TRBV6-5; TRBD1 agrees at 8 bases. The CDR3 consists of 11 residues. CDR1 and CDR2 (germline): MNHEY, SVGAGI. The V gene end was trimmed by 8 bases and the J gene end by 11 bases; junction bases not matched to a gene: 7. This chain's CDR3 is CASFRGRGAFF. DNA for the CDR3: TGTGCCAGCTTCAGGGGGCGCGGGGCTTTCTTT.

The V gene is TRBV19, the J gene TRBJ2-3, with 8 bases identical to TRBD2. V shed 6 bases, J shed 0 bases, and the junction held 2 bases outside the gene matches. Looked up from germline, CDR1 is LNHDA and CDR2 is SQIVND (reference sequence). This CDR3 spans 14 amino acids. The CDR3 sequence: CASRKRGSTDTQYF. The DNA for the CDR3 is TGTGCCAGTAGGAAGCGGGGGAGCACAGATACGCAGTATTTT.

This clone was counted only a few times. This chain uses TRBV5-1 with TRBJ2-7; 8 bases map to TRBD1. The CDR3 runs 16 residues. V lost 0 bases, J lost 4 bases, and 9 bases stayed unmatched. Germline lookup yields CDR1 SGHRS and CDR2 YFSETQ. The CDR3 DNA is TGCGCCAGCAGCTTGGCAGCAGGGGGCGGGAAATACGAGCAGTACTTC. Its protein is CASSLAAGGGKYEQYF.